This T cell receptor (beta chain) comes out of a study of blood T cell repertoires in COVID-19. Study-level background: Material from acute and convalescent COVID-19 was sourced from the United States, Italy and Spain. PBMCs, B-cell-depleted T cells, or T cells provided the cDNA or gDNA that made up the material.

Source study methods: Nucleated cell counts were estimated from reference gene primer amplification. The method was immunoSEQ multiplex PCR; TCRdb's version includes in-frame clones alone and lacks a portion of them. From that table come the V and J calls and clone size; the DNA was used to work out D and trimming. The sample consists of 180,000 or so clones, about four fifths of them appearing once. The CDR3 loop spans 15 amino acids. J was trimmed by 4 bases and V by 6 bases; bases with no gene match: 7. The germline V gene encodes CDR1 MNHEY and CDR2 SMNVEV (reference sequence). Sequenced sample: peripheral blood. The chain links TRBV27 to TRBJ1-5; 9 bases are shared with TRBD1. The origin of this receptor is a woman in her sixties or seventies with acute or convalescent COVID-19. This CDR3 reads CASSSTGGRNQPQHF. CDR3 nucleotides: TGTGCCAGCAGCTCGACAGGGGGTCGGAATCAGCCCCAGCATTTT.